This passage covers 2 T cell receptor beta chains from one sample sequenced in a study of OX40 agonist ivuxolimab in advanced cancers. Libraries were prepared by immunoSEQ multiplex PCR; TCRdb keeps only in-frame clonotypes and omits some of them. The sample lists 20,000 to 25,000 clones, roughly 80% occurring once. Sequenced here: CD4+ or CD8+ T cells sorted from blood, sampled in a trial of the OX40 agonist ivuxolimab. The receptors come from an adult with an advanced solid tumor such as melanoma, head and neck, liver or kidney cancer.

The chain joins TRBV28 to TRBJ1-2, with TRBD1 identical over 10 bases. V trimming: 3 bases; J trimming: 6 bases; junction bases outside the gene matches: 1. The CDR3 consists of 13 residues. The germline gives CDR1 MDHEN, CDR2 SYDVKM. The CDR3 bases are TGTGCCAGCAGTTTGGGACAGGGGCATGGCTACACCTTC. Its protein is CASSLGQGHGYTF.

This sequence joins TRBV7-2 and TRBJ2-5; D gene unclear. Germline CDR1 is SGHTA and CDR2 is FQGNSA. CDR3 length equals 15 residues. The V end lost 1 base, the J end lost 1 base, and 10 bases lay between the germline ends. This CDR3 is CASSLDLTSQETQYF. CDR3 DNA sequence: TGTGCCAGCAGCTTAGATCTGACCTCCCAAGAGACCCAGTACTTC.